A selection of T cell receptor beta chains follows, all from one sample in a study of blood T cell repertoires in COVID-19. Sequencing used immunoSEQ multiplex PCR; TCRdb keeps in-frame clones, though not all of them. This table holds some 190,000 clones, more than 70% found once. Source material: peripheral blood. Receptors originate from a middle-aged woman who had recovered from COVID-19. Both conserved end residues are part of each CDR3. The order of the fields is CDR3 protein, CDR3 DNA, D gene, J gene, V gene, clone size. The D gene is left open where the match is weak. Clone size is not always given. Where it is, it says once, few, many or a class for expanded clones.

cdr3_aa: CASSLLQIHNEQFF
cdr3_nt: TGTGCCAGCAGTTTATTACAGATCCACAATGAGCAGTTCTTC
d_call: .
j_call: TRBJ2-1
v_call: TRBV28
clone_size: .

cdr3_aa: CASSLERAGGTGELFF
cdr3_nt: TGCGCCAGCAGCTTGGAACGAGCTGGTGGCACCGGGGAGCTGTTTTTT
d_call: .
j_call: TRBJ2-2
v_call: TRBV5-1
clone_size: .

cdr3_aa: CASSLGREGTEAFF
cdr3_nt: TGTGCCAGCAGCTTAGGGAGGGAGGGCACTGAAGCTTTCTTT
d_call: .
j_call: TRBJ1-1
v_call: TRBV7-2
clone_size: .

cdr3_aa: CASSLVTGRQEQYF
cdr3_nt: TGCGCCAGCAGCTTGGTAACAGGGCGTCAGGAGCAGTACTTC
d_call: .
j_call: TRBJ2-7
v_call: TRBV5-1
clone_size: .

cdr3_aa: CASSQEGRQTQYF
cdr3_nt: TGTGCCAGCAGCCAAGAGGGGCGACAGACCCAGTACTTC
d_call: .
j_call: TRBJ2-5
v_call: TRBV3-1/TRBV3-2
clone_size: .

cdr3_aa: CASSLPLEGRETQYF
cdr3_nt: TGTGCCAGCAGTTTGCCCTTGGAGGGGCGGGAGACCCAGTACTTC
d_call: .
j_call: TRBJ2-5
v_call: TRBV28
clone_size: .

cdr3_aa: CASSSSADRLGGYTF
cdr3_nt: TGTGCCAGCAGCTCCTCTGCCGACAGGCTGGGCGGCTACACCTTC
d_call: .
j_call: TRBJ1-2
v_call: TRBV7-2
clone_size: .

cdr3_aa: CASSIAPSGSPDTQYF
cdr3_nt: TGTGCCAGTAGTATAGCCCCTAGCGGGAGTCCAGATACGCAGTATTTT
d_call: TRBD2
j_call: TRBJ2-3
v_call: TRBV19
clone_size: .

cdr3_aa: CASSSQAGGGTGELFF
cdr3_nt: TGTGCCAGCAGCTCGCAAGCGGGAGGGGGCACCGGGGAGCTGTTTTTT
d_call: TRBD2
j_call: TRBJ2-2
v_call: TRBV7-9
clone_size: .

cdr3_aa: CASSSQGADTEAFF
cdr3_nt: TGTGCCAGCAGTTCACAGGGGGCGGACACTGAAGCTTTCTTT
d_call: TRBD1
j_call: TRBJ1-1
v_call: TRBV6-5
clone_size: .

cdr3_aa: CASSVQGGEKLFF
cdr3_nt: TGTGCCAGCAGCGTACAGGGTGGAGAAAAACTGTTTTTT
d_call: .
j_call: TRBJ1-4
v_call: TRBV3-1/TRBV3-2
clone_size: .

cdr3_aa: CASTLASFNTGELFF
cdr3_nt: TGCGCCAGCACGCTAGCGAGCTTTAACACCGGGGAGCTGTTTTTT
d_call: .
j_call: TRBJ2-2
v_call: TRBV5-1
clone_size: .

cdr3_aa: CASSLVGGNTGELFF
cdr3_nt: TGTGCCAGCAGCTTAGTAGGGGGTAACACCGGGGAGCTGTTTTTT
d_call: .
j_call: TRBJ2-2
v_call: TRBV7-2
clone_size: .

cdr3_aa: CASSRAGVGGYTF
cdr3_nt: TGTGCCAGCAGTCGTGCCGGGGTCGGTGGCTACACCTTC
d_call: .
j_call: TRBJ1-2
v_call: TRBV6-5
clone_size: .

cdr3_aa: CASSFSAPSGSTYNEQFF
cdr3_nt: TGTGCCAGCAGCTTTAGTGCCCCTAGCGGGAGTACCTACAATGAGCAGTTCTTC
d_call: TRBD2
j_call: TRBJ2-1
v_call: TRBV7-2
clone_size: .

cdr3_aa: CASSYGLARETQYF
cdr3_nt: TGTGCCAGCAGTTACGGGCTAGCGCGAGAGACCCAGTACTTC
d_call: .
j_call: TRBJ2-5
v_call: TRBV6-2/TRBV6-3
clone_size: .

cdr3_aa: CASSSMSGLSGNTIYF
cdr3_nt: TGTGCCAGCAGCTCGATGTCGGGTTTATCTGGAAACACCATATATTTT
d_call: .
j_call: TRBJ1-3
v_call: TRBV7-2
clone_size: .

cdr3_aa: CAWSQGVGIETQYF
cdr3_nt: TGTGCCTGGTCCCAGGGGGTGGGTATAGAGACCCAGTACTTC
d_call: TRBD1
j_call: TRBJ2-5
v_call: TRBV30
clone_size: .

cdr3_aa: CASSLGFRGTNEKLFF
cdr3_nt: TGTGCCAGCAGCTTAGGTTTTCGGGGAACTAATGAAAAACTGTTTTTT
d_call: .
j_call: TRBJ1-4
v_call: TRBV7-9
clone_size: few

cdr3_aa: CASRPTGNTGELFF
cdr3_nt: TGTGCCAGCAGACCGACAGGGAACACCGGGGAGCTGTTTTTT
d_call: .
j_call: TRBJ2-2
v_call: TRBV2
clone_size: .

cdr3_aa: CASSYGGLAGEQYF
cdr3_nt: TGTGCCAGCAGTTACGGTGGGTTAGCGGGCGAGCAGTACTTC
d_call: TRBD2
j_call: TRBJ2-7
v_call: TRBV6-5
clone_size: .

cdr3_aa: CAWDTGKNQPQHF
cdr3_nt: TGTGCCTGGGACACAGGGAAGAATCAGCCCCAGCATTTT
d_call: .
j_call: TRBJ1-5
v_call: TRBV30
clone_size: .

cdr3_aa: CASSLETSGSRQFF
cdr3_nt: TGTGCCAGCAGCTTAGAAACTAGCGGGAGTCGTCAGTTCTTC
d_call: TRBD2
j_call: TRBJ2-1
v_call: TRBV7-6
clone_size: .

cdr3_aa: CASSVALAGYNEQFF
cdr3_nt: TGTGCCAGCAGCGTAGCACTAGCGGGGTACAATGAGCAGTTCTTC
d_call: TRBD2
j_call: TRBJ2-1
v_call: TRBV9
clone_size: .

cdr3_aa: CASKRGSSYEQYF
cdr3_nt: TGTGCCTCAAAACGGGGGAGCTCCTACGAGCAGTACTTC
d_call: .
j_call: TRBJ2-7
v_call: TRBV30
clone_size: few

cdr3_aa: CASSSGGQNEKLFF
cdr3_nt: TGCGCCAGCAGCTCCGGCGGACAGAATGAAAAACTGTTTTTT
d_call: .
j_call: TRBJ1-4
v_call: TRBV5-1
clone_size: .

cdr3_aa: CASSQGTGYEQYF
cdr3_nt: TGTGCCAGCAGCCAGGGGACAGGGTACGAGCAGTACTTC
d_call: TRBD1
j_call: TRBJ2-7
v_call: TRBV14
clone_size: .

cdr3_aa: CASSQAGTSLTNEQFF
cdr3_nt: TGCGCCAGCAGCCAGGCCGGGACTTCACTTACCAATGAGCAGTTCTTC
d_call: .
j_call: TRBJ2-1
v_call: TRBV4-3
clone_size: .

cdr3_aa: CASSITGTGGKLFF
cdr3_nt: TGTGCCAGTAGTATAACCGGGACAGGGGGTAAACTGTTTTTT
d_call: TRBD1
j_call: TRBJ1-4
v_call: TRBV19
clone_size: once

cdr3_aa: CASSSLGGAGEQFF
cdr3_nt: TGTGCCAGCAGCTCCTTAGGGGGGGCGGGTGAGCAGTTCTTC
d_call: .
j_call: TRBJ2-1
v_call: TRBV7-2
clone_size: .

cdr3_aa: CASSTQQDRVSNQPQHF
cdr3_nt: TGTGCCAGTAGTACCCAACAGGACAGGGTCAGCAATCAGCCCCAGCATTTT
d_call: TRBD1
j_call: TRBJ1-5
v_call: TRBV19
clone_size: once

cdr3_aa: CATGRRPGTGDSNQPQHF
cdr3_nt: TGTGCCACCGGTAGGAGACCCGGGACAGGGGATAGCAATCAGCCCCAGCATTTT
d_call: TRBD1
j_call: TRBJ1-5
v_call: TRBV24-1
clone_size: .

cdr3_aa: CASTESPNYGYTF
cdr3_nt: TGTGCCAGCACGGAGAGCCCCAACTATGGCTACACCTTC
d_call: .
j_call: TRBJ1-2
v_call: TRBV6-5
clone_size: .

cdr3_aa: CSGRGTSGYNEQFF
cdr3_nt: TGCAGCGGGAGGGGGACTAGCGGCTACAATGAGCAGTTCTTC
d_call: TRBD2
j_call: TRBJ2-1
v_call: TRBV29-1
clone_size: .

cdr3_aa: CASSPRAGPLWDNEKLFF
cdr3_nt: TGTGCCAGCAGCCCTAGGGCAGGGCCATTGTGGGATAATGAAAAACTGTTTTTT
d_call: .
j_call: TRBJ1-4
v_call: TRBV27
clone_size: .

cdr3_aa: CASSEAGQGNHEQYF
cdr3_nt: TGTGCCAGCAGTGAAGCCGGACAGGGGAACCACGAGCAGTACTTC
d_call: TRBD1
j_call: TRBJ2-7
v_call: TRBV2
clone_size: .

cdr3_aa: CASSTPSEAYGYTF
cdr3_nt: TGTGCCAGTAGTACCCCTTCAGAGGCCTATGGCTACACCTTC
d_call: .
j_call: TRBJ1-2
v_call: TRBV19
clone_size: .

cdr3_aa: CASSLVSLRTVQDTQYF
cdr3_nt: TGCGCCAGCAGCTTGGTCTCGTTACGTACGGTTCAAGATACGCAGTATTTT
d_call: .
j_call: TRBJ2-3
v_call: TRBV5-1
clone_size: once

cdr3_aa: CASSVGTGGRNEQFF
cdr3_nt: TGTGCCAGCAGCGTAGGGACAGGGGGCAGGAATGAGCAGTTCTTC
d_call: TRBD1
j_call: TRBJ2-1
v_call: TRBV2
clone_size: few

cdr3_aa: CASSYSRLAGDEQYF
cdr3_nt: TGTGCCAGCAGTTACTCGCGGCTAGCGGGAGACGAGCAGTACTTC
d_call: TRBD2
j_call: TRBJ2-7
v_call: TRBV6-2/TRBV6-3
clone_size: .

cdr3_aa: CASRGTQYQPQHF
cdr3_nt: TGTGCCAGCAGAGGGACACAGTATCAGCCCCAGCATTTT
d_call: .
j_call: TRBJ1-5
v_call: TRBV2
clone_size: .

cdr3_aa: CSARGVTEAFF
cdr3_nt: TGCAGTGCTAGGGGAGTCACTGAAGCTTTCTTT
d_call: .
j_call: TRBJ1-1
v_call: TRBV20-1
clone_size: .

cdr3_aa: CASRGQGGNQPQHF
cdr3_nt: TGTGCCAGCAGAGGACAGGGAGGCAATCAGCCCCAGCATTTT
d_call: TRBD1
j_call: TRBJ1-5
v_call: TRBV6-4
clone_size: .

cdr3_aa: CASSPRVAGGLETQYF
cdr3_nt: TGTGCCAGCAGCCCCCGAGTAGCGGGAGGTCTAGAGACCCAGTACTTC
d_call: TRBD2
j_call: TRBJ2-5
v_call: TRBV9
clone_size: .

cdr3_aa: CASRDRGNYEQYF
cdr3_nt: TGTGCCAGCAGGGACAGGGGGAACTACGAGCAGTACTTC
d_call: TRBD1
j_call: TRBJ2-7
v_call: TRBV28
clone_size: .

cdr3_aa: CASSLGTGLKNSPLHF
cdr3_nt: TGTGCCAGCAGCTTGGGAACGGGACTCAAGAATTCACCCCTCCACTTT
d_call: .
j_call: TRBJ1-6
v_call: TRBV5-4
clone_size: .

cdr3_aa: CASSLYTGTPNIQYF
cdr3_nt: TGTGCCAGTAGTCTCTATACAGGGACCCCCAACATTCAGTACTTC
d_call: .
j_call: TRBJ2-4
v_call: TRBV19
clone_size: .

cdr3_aa: CATRGQPTMNTEAFF
cdr3_nt: TGTGCCACTCGAGGACAGCCAACTATGAACACTGAAGCTTTCTTT
d_call: .
j_call: TRBJ1-1
v_call: TRBV24-1
clone_size: .

cdr3_aa: CASSSQGTEAFF
cdr3_nt: TGTGCCAGCAGCTCCCAGGGGACTGAAGCTTTCTTT
d_call: .
j_call: TRBJ1-1
v_call: TRBV9
clone_size: .